The table lists the clone carrying this T cell receptor (beta chain) with many counts. The antigen is unknown. TCRdb fed the RACE reads into MiXCR, producing one record per CDR3 protein. The repertoire holds approximately 90,000 distinct CDR3 sequences, about 10% seen once, with 2.2% in the top ten. These data come from a study of human T cells and chemical hapten exposure. Across the study: Per-sample TCR yields varied mainly from small pooled library volume differences. Whole-study results and caveats: The presence of alopecia in the donors means their immune response may differ from healthy people's. Once DPC sensitization occurred, TCRs above 1 in 1000 frequency showed no change.

Specified time point: patch test 1, 2 weeks after DPC sensitization. The treatment here: therapeutic diphenylcyclopropenone sensitization with weekly scalp DPC. The study drew its donors from alopecia patients who were 18 to 70 years old and suitable for DPC. The sequence was collected from a man aged 35 to 55 with alopecia areata. Some clones in this sample may be carry-over from other donors' samples. The sample in question was whole blood, obtained in connection with sensitization to the hapten diphenylcyclopropenone (DPC).

CDR3 in amino acids: CSARDWRGANVLTF. The CDR3 DNA is TGCAGTGCTAGAGATTGGAGGGGGGCCAACGTCCTGACTTTC. The chain joins TRBV20-1 to TRBJ2-6, with D possibly TRBD2 on 5 matching bases. CDR3 length: 14 amino acids. CDR1 is DFQATT and CDR2 is SNEGSKA in the germline V gene (reference sequence). The V and J ends lost 0 bases and 4 bases respectively, with 7 bases between them.